One sample yielded the 17 T cell receptor beta chains listed below, sequenced in a study of cytomegalovirus exposure and HLA in healthy donors. The repertoire was sequenced with immunoSEQ multiplex PCR; TCRdb's copy has only in-frame clones and lacks some. The sample has 90,000 or so clones; approximately 81% are singletons. Material: PBMCs. The receptors originated from a man aged 18 to 35 in good health and CMV-seropositive.

The rearrangement links TRBV5-1 to TRBJ1-2; D possibly corresponds to TRBD1 (6 bases). The germline CDR1 and CDR2 sequences are SGHRS and YFSETQ. Trimming left V 0 bases short and J 6 bases short, with 9 bases between. The CDR3 has 13 residues. CDR3 bases: TGCGCCAGCAGCTTGGAGGGGGATGATGGCTACACCTTC. It translates to CASSLEGDDGYTF. The variable domain in full, completed from reference TRBV5-1 and TRBJ1-2, reads KAGVTQTPRYLIKTRGQQVTLSCSPISGHRSVSWYQQTPGQGLQFLFEYFSETQRNKGNFPGRFSGRQFSNSRSEMNVSTLELGDSALYLCASSLEGDDGYTFGSGTRLTVV.

The V and J genes are TRBV6-5 and TRBJ1-1; possible D gene TRBD1, 5 bases. Germline V gene lookup returns CDR1 MNHEY and CDR2 SVGAGI. CDR3 length: 14 amino acids. Between the trimmed V and J ends, which lost 5 bases and 4 bases, there was a span of 14 bases. CDR3: CASSPLRGGTEAFF. The CDR3 DNA follows: TGTGCCAGCAGTCCCCTTCGGGGGGGCACTGAAGCTTTCTTT.

This clone is a singleton in its sample. The J gene is TRBJ1-4, the V gene TRBV4-1, with 7 nucleotides matching TRBD1. The CDR3 is 16 residues long. Losses at the gene ends were 1 base for V and 5 bases for J; bases not matched to a gene: 7. Germline values: CDR1 MGHRA, CDR2 YSYEKL. The CDR3 loop is CASSQGTGRLNEKLFF. The CDR3 coding sequence is TGCGCCAGCAGCCAAGGGACAGGCCGGCTAAATGAAAAACTGTTTTTT.

DNA of the CDR3: TGTGCCAGCAGCTCGAAAAGGGGCGATGAAAAACTGTTTTTT. Translation gives CASSSKRGDEKLFF. This chain connects TRBV7-9 to TRBJ1-4; D possibly corresponds to TRBD1 (5 bases). V lost 4 bases and J lost 6, with 12 bases in between. This CDR3 is built from 14 residues. Germline assignment: CDR1 SEHNR and CDR2 FQNEAQ (reference sequence).

The chain employs TRBV18 and TRBJ2-7; D might be TRBD1 (6 bases). Between the trimmed V and J ends, which lost 1 base and 1 base, there was a span of 14 bases. CDR3 length: 16 amino acids. CDR1 is KGHSH, CDR2 LQKENI, per germline. The chain's CDR3 is CASSPQARGNSYEQYF. The DNA for the CDR3 is TGTGCCAGCTCACCACAGGCTAGGGGGAATTCCTACGAGCAGTACTTC. The full variable domain, with the rest looked up from reference TRBV18 and TRBJ2-7, is NAGVMQNPRHLVRRRGQEARLRCSPMKGHSHVYWYRQLPEEGLKFMVYLQKENIIDESGMPKERFSAEFPKEGPSILRIQQVVRGDSAAYFCASSPQARGNSYEQYFGPGTRLTVT.

The gene calls are TRBV27 and TRBJ2-3; 7 nucleotides line up with TRBD1. This CDR3 region has 15 residues. V lost 3 bases and J lost 3; bases outside the gene matches: 6. The V gene's germline CDR1 is MNHEY and CDR2 SMNVEV (reference sequence). This CDR3 reads CASSLTGFNTDTQYF. As DNA, the CDR3 is TGTGCCAGCAGTTTGACAGGGTTTAATACAGATACGCAGTATTTT.

The chain has TRBV5-6 and TRBJ1-5; TRBD1 aligns across 7 bases. Germline V gives CDR1 SGHDT, CDR2 YYEEEE. After removal of 5 bases from V and 1 base from J, the junction contained 6 bases not matched to a gene. CDR3 length equals 15 residues. The CDR3: CASRKLGQSNQPQHF. The CDR3 nucleotides are TGTGCCAGCAGAAAGCTGGGACAGAGCAATCAGCCCCAGCATTTT.

The J gene is TRBJ2-2, the V gene TRBV5-4, with D unresolved. V gave up 0 bases and J gave up 0 bases, with 6 bases separating them. Germline V CDR1 and CDR2: SGHNT, YYREEE (reference sequence). The CDR3 is 15 residues long. The CDR3 nucleotides read TGTGCCAGCAGCTTGGGCTACTCGAACACCGGGGAGCTGTTTTTT. Translation: CASSLGYSNTGELFF. The whole variable domain, filled in from reference TRBV5-4 and TRBJ2-2, reads ETGVTQSPTHLIKTRGQQVTLRCSSQSGHNTVSWYQQALGQGPQFIFQYYREEENGRGNFPPRFSGLQFPNYSSELNVNALELDDSALYLCASSLGYSNTGELFFGEGSRLTVL.

This chain uses TRBV7-6 with TRBJ1-4, with a tentative D call TRBD1 (6 bases). Germline V lookup: CDR1 SGHVS, CDR2 FNYEAQ. CDR3 length: 18 amino acids. V shed 1 base and J shed 3 bases, with 18 bases lying between them. The CDR3 spells CASSLVPQGFQANEKLFF. CDR3 nucleotides: TGTGCCAGCAGCTTAGTGCCCCAGGGGTTTCAGGCTAATGAAAAACTGTTTTTT.

The chain combines TRBV7-9 with TRBJ2-1; a weak D match, TRBD1 (5 bases). The V gene's germline CDR1 is SEHNR and CDR2 FQNEAQ (reference sequence). The CDR3 extends over 14 amino acids. V was trimmed by 6 bases and J by 8 bases, leaving 17 bases between them. This CDR3 is CASSSPQGLDEQFF. CDR3 in DNA: TGTGCCAGCAGTTCCCCTCAGGGCCTCGATGAGCAGTTCTTC.

This clone has just a few counts. This chain uses TRBV6-5 with TRBJ1-1; tentative D call: TRBD1 (5 bases). The CDR3 has 14 residues. The germline CDR1 and CDR2 sequences are MNHEY and SVGAGI. V dropped 0 bases and J dropped 11 bases, with 16 bases sitting between them. CDR3 in DNA: TGTGCCAGCAGTTACTCTCGATCGGGAGGGGACGCTTTCTTT. Translation: CASSYSRSGGDAFF.

The chain is built from TRBV10-2 and TRBJ2-5; D unclear. Germline V gives CDR1 WSHSY, CDR2 SAAADI. The CDR3 has 11 amino acids. V was trimmed by 4 bases and J by 10 bases, leaving 10 bases between them. CDR3 sequence: CASSGIEDQYF. The CDR3, as DNA: TGCGCCAGCAGTGGTATAGAGGACCAGTACTTC.

V and J are TRBV19 and TRBJ2-5; tentative D call: TRBD1 (5 bases). The CDR3 sequence is 14 residues long. In germline, CDR1 is LNHDA, CDR2 SQIVND (reference sequence). The V end was cut by 10 bases, the J end by 1 base, with 16 bases between. CDR3 in DNA: TGTGCCACCAAGGACACCCCGGCCCAAGAGACCCAGTACTTC. Amino acid sequence: CATKDTPAQETQYF.

The rearrangement uses TRBV7-8 and TRBJ1-5, with 7 positions matching TRBD1. Per the germline V gene, CDR1 is SGHVS and CDR2 is FQNEAQ. V shed 1 base and J 0 bases; nucleotides not matched to a gene: 18. The CDR3 has 21 amino acids. The CDR3 spells CASSLVGKQGGSRYSNQPQHF. In DNA form, the CDR3 reads TGTGCCAGCAGCTTAGTTGGAAAGCAGGGGGGATCCCGTTATAGCAATCAGCCCCAGCATTTT.

The chain carries TRBV6-1 and TRBJ1-5; TRBD1 is a possible D gene (5 bases). The CDR3 contains 14 residues. V was pared by 3 bases and J by 4 bases, with 10 bases between. Per germline, CDR1 MNHNS and CDR2 SASEGT. CDR3 amino acids: CASSDGAGNQPQHF. The CDR3 coding sequence is TGTGCCAGCAGTGACGGGGCGGGAAATCAGCCCCAGCATTTT.

CDR3 nucleotide sequence: TGTGCCTGGGGGGCCAGGGGGAATCAGCCCCAGCATTTT. Translating gives CAWGARGNQPQHF. The chain is built from TRBV30 and TRBJ1-5; 7 positions agree with TRBD1. Trimming took 5 bases from V and 4 from J; bases not matched to a gene: 5. CDR1 GTSNPN and CDR2 SVGIG come from the germline V gene (reference sequence). The CDR3 is 13 amino acids.

The chain links TRBV11-2 to TRBJ2-7; 8 bases match TRBD1. From germline, CDR1 is SGHAT and CDR2 FQNNGV. V lost 1 base, J lost 1 base, and 0 bases stayed unmatched. The CDR3 consists of 14 residues. CDR3 in DNA: TGTGCCAGCAGCTTAGGGACAGGGTCCTACGAGCAGTACGTC. Translating it yields CASSLGTGSYEQYV.